This TCR beta chain emerged from a study of blood T cell repertoires in COVID-19 (dated by TCRdb to the early 2020s). In terms of the full investigation: Samples covering the acute and convalescent phases of COVID-19 were provided by collaborators in the United States, Italy and Spain. The material from the prospective study consisted of cDNA or gDNA derived from T cells, B-cell-depleted T cells, or PBMCs. The dataset comprised deeply sampled blood TCRbeta repertoires from subjects exposed to, actively infected with, or recovered from COVID-19. The repertoires were released in a freely available public database intended as a resource for research on the immune response to SARS-CoV-2. The samples were drawn from the first 160 participants of the ongoing ImmuneRACE study and from 950 to 1,500 subjects provided by 6 global collaborators. The sample metadata nearly always contained a de-identified subject ID, COVID-19 status, age in years and sex. Where available, HLA class I and class II types were taken from metadata supplied by the sample provider and were not determined by assay-based typing. On the study overall, not on this receptor specifically: The quantity of clinical and demographic metadata differed by source and by participant and was supplied without curation.

In the germline V gene, CDR1 corresponds to SGHDT and CDR2 to YYEEEE. Unmatched junction bases come to 4, with V trimmed by 4 bases and J by 7 bases. The CDR3 measures 15 amino acids from cysteine to phenylalanine. The read is trimmed to its CDR3 DNA, 45 bases read in frame from base 1. TCRbeta CDR3 regions were amplified from genomic DNA using the immunoSEQ Assay, a bias-controlled multiplex PCR. The study's processing was this. The number of nucleated cells in each sample was estimated by amplification of reference gene primers within the assay. Sequence reads were collapsed and filtered to measure the absolute abundance of every unique TCRbeta CDR3 rearrangement. Productive Simpson clonality was computed per sample as the square root of Simpson's diversity index over productive rearrangements. As stored in TCRdb, this immuneACCESS dataset retains in-frame rearrangements with V and J assigned. A fraction of the clones does not appear; measured against another copy, unresolved V genes explain less than half of the discrepancy, and the remainder lacks a known reason. V and J calls and clone size are as listed in that table; D and trimming were resolved from the DNA. Within this sample are 150,000 or so clones, with around 85% of them counted one time only. About 1.2% of the sample comes from the top ten.

Another Seattle source contributed samples from volunteer blood donors who had recovered from COVID-19. The collaborating institutions used their own protocols to collect whole blood in K2EDTA tubes. For TCRbeta analysis, collaborator samples were shipped as frozen whole blood, as isolated PBMCs, or as DNA extracted from either sample type. As for this clone: It lacks a known antigen. Per-nucleotide qualities are absent, and no much larger clonotype sits a single base away.

The chain joins TRBV5-6 to TRBJ1-6; 11 nucleotides in the junction match TRBD1. The specimen sequenced was peripheral blood. The TCR comes from a man aged 55 to 70 who had recovered from COVID-19. The nucleotides read TGTGCCAGCAGCCCACGGACAGGGGGCAATTCACCCCTCCACTTT. It specifies CASSPRTGGNSPLHF.